What follows are 32 T cell receptor beta chains derived from one specimen sequenced in a study of blood T cell repertoires in COVID-19. Using immunoSEQ multiplex PCR, the repertoire was profiled, and TCRdb retains in-frame clones only, with some absent. The sample lists roughly 360,000 clones, around 83% seen once, with 5% to 5.5% in the top ten. The sample comprised PBMCs or T cells enriched from blood (not recorded which). These receptors came from a woman aged 45-65 years who had recovered from COVID-19.

The rearrangement joins TRBV30 to TRBJ1-1; D remains unclear. V gave up 4 bases and J gave up 10 bases, with 16 bases separating them. CDR1 is GTSNPN, CDR2 SVGIG, per germline (reference sequence). The CDR3 has 12 amino acids. The CDR3 DNA reads as TGTGCCTGGAAGTTTCAACTGGGCCGAGCTTTCTTT. Protein sequence: CAWKFQLGRAFF.

This clone was counted between two and nine times. V is TRBV5-6 and J is TRBJ1-3; the D gene is possibly TRBD1 (5 bases). Germline V gene data show CDR1 as SGHDT and CDR2 as YYEEEE. The V end lost 3 bases, the J end lost 2 bases, and 15 bases lay between the germline ends. The CDR3 has 16 amino acids. The CDR3 DNA reads TGTGCCAGCAGCTCCCGGAGGGGAATAGCTGGAAACACCATATATTTT. Its translation is CASSSRRGIAGNTIYF.

The gene calls are TRBV19 and TRBJ1-1, with no clear D. V lost 0 bases to trimming and J lost 5 bases, with 13 bases between them. The germline V gene has CDR1 LNHDA and CDR2 SQIVND (reference sequence). There are 15 residues in the CDR3. The CDR3 bases are TGTGCCAGTAGTATAGATGGCAGTGCGGGAACTGAAGCTTTCTTT. Translating it yields CASSIDGSAGTEAFF.

The CDR3 loop is CASSYPNNEQFF. CDR3 bases: TGCGCCAGCAGCTATCCCAACAATGAGCAGTTCTTC. V gene TRBV5-1 combines with J gene TRBJ2-1; D not resolved. The CDR3 is made up of 12 amino acids. The V end lost 3 bases, the J end lost 5 bases, and 6 bases lay between the germline ends. CDR1 is SGHRS and CDR2 is YFSETQ in the germline V gene.

The genes are TRBV4-1 and TRBJ2-7, with TRBD1 matching 10 bases. The ends lost 1 base at V and 4 bases at J; junction bases unmatched: 7. The CDR3 loop spans 16 amino acids. Germline CDR1 MGHRA, CDR2 YSYEKL. The CDR3 loop reads CASSQAPGTGDYEQYF. In nucleotides, the CDR3 is TGCGCCAGCAGCCAAGCCCCCGGGACAGGGGATTACGAGCAGTACTTC.

CDR3 in DNA: TGTGCCAGCAGTGTCCAGGGGTTAGATACGCAGTATTTT. Protein sequence: CASSVQGLDTQYF. The rearrangement links TRBV27 to TRBJ2-3; D is perhaps TRBD1 (6 bases). Trimming removed 5 bases at V and 5 bases at J, with 11 bases between. The CDR3 runs to 13 residues. Germline V CDR1 and CDR2: MNHEY, SMNVEV (reference sequence).

The rearrangement links TRBV5-5 to TRBJ2-1, with unresolved D. The germline CDR1 and CDR2 sequences are SGHKS and YYEKEE (reference sequence). CDR3 length: 13 residues. V gave up 1 base and J gave up 4 bases, with 6 bases separating them. In DNA, the CDR3 is TGTGCCAGCAGCTTGCTGGAGTACAATGAGCAGTTCTTC. Its protein is CASSLLEYNEQFF.

CDR3 coding DNA: TGTGCCAGCCGCTTAGGTCAGGGTTGGACTGAAGCTTTCTTT. It translates to CASRLGQGWTEAFF. The J gene is TRBJ1-1, the V gene TRBV6-5; possibly TRBD1 for D (5 bases). Trimming pared 8 bases from V and 5 bases from J, leaving 18 bases between. This CDR3 has 14 residues. Germline V gene data show CDR1 as MNHEY and CDR2 as SVGAGI.

The chain has TRBV19 and TRBJ1-1, with unresolved D. CDR1 is LNHDA, CDR2 SQIVND, per germline (reference sequence). The V end was cut by 4 bases, the J end by 0 bases, with 12 bases between. The CDR3 contains 15 residues. Here the CDR3 DNA reads TGTGCCAGTAGTAGCCCCCGCGGATTGAACACTGAAGCTTTCTTT. The encoded protein is CASSSPRGLNTEAFF. Full variable domain (missing parts from reference TRBV19 and TRBJ1-1): DGGITQSPKYLFRKEGQNVTLSCEQNLNHDAMYWYRQDPGQGLRLIYYSQIVNDFQKGDIAEGYSVSREKKESFPLTVTSAQKNPTAFYLCASSSPRGLNTEAFFGQGTRLTVV.

This rearrangement joins TRBV27 to TRBJ1-2; D possibly corresponds to TRBD1 (5 bases). The CDR3 loop spans 17 amino acids. Germline loops: CDR1 MNHEY, CDR2 SMNVEV (reference sequence). V lost 0 bases and J 3 bases, leaving 17 bases between the germline ends. The DNA of the CDR3 is TGTGCCAGCAGTTTATCCCCTACGGGGGTTTCAGACTATGGCTACACCTTC. It translates to CASSLSPTGVSDYGYTF.

CDR3 amino acids: CASRGLVGAYDGYTF. The CDR3 coding sequence is TGTGCCAGCAGGGGATTGGTGGGGGCCTACGATGGCTACACCTTC. The chain links TRBV2 to TRBJ1-2, with a weak D call TRBD1 (6 bases). CDR1 SNHLY and CDR2 FYNNEI come from the germline V gene. This CDR3 spans 15 amino acids. V shed 6 bases and J shed 6 bases, with 20 bases lying between them.

V usage is TRBV2 and J usage is TRBJ1-3; D perhaps matches TRBD1 (6 bases). Germline loops: CDR1 SNHLY, CDR2 FYNNEI. This CDR3 is 15 amino acids long. Trimming stripped 3 bases from V and 3 bases from J, with 12 bases between. The CDR3, as DNA: TGTGCCAGCAGTGACATTAGGGGGTATGGAAACACCATATATTTT. Translated, it gives CASSDIRGYGNTIYF.

The table lists this clone with a count of one. CDR3 DNA sequence: TGTGCCAGCAGCCCCCCGGGGACAGTCTCCTCGGAAAAACTGTTTTTT. Translation gives CASSPPGTVSSEKLFF. The V and J genes are TRBV7-9 and TRBJ1-4; 7 bases map to TRBD1. Germline CDR1 and CDR2: SEHNR and FQNEAQ (reference sequence). The V gene end was trimmed by 5 bases and the J gene end by 8 bases; junction bases not matched to a gene: 14. The CDR3 sequence is 16 residues long.

This clone was observed a handful of times. The genes are TRBV7-2 and TRBJ1-1; TRBD1 might be the D (6 bases). V lost 4 bases and J 5 bases, leaving 17 bases between the germline ends. The CDR3 spans 15 residues. From germline, CDR1 is SGHTA and CDR2 FQGNSA. The CDR3 loop is CASSSRRRGGTEAFF. Written as DNA, the CDR3 is TGTGCCAGCAGCTCTAGGAGGAGGGGGGGGACTGAAGCTTTCTTT.

The chain combines TRBV5-6 with TRBJ1-3; D remains unclear. The length of the CDR3 is 14 residues. The germline V gene has CDR1 SGHDT and CDR2 YYEEEE. Trimming pared 2 bases from V and 0 bases from J, leaving 6 bases between. DNA of the CDR3: TGTGCCAGCAGCTTTGTTAGCTCTGGAAACACCATATATTTT. Its translation: CASSFVSSGNTIYF.

The rearrangement links TRBV29-1 to TRBJ1-1; 7 bases match TRBD1. This CDR3 has 15 residues. CDR1 is SQVTM, CDR2 ANQGSEA, per germline. J was trimmed by 0 bases and V by 7 bases; bases with no gene match: 11. CDR3 bases: TGCAGCGCCCTACGACAGGGTACTATGAACACTGAAGCTTTCTTT. Translated: CSALRQGTMNTEAFF.

The J gene is TRBJ1-5, the V gene TRBV7-9; perhaps TRBD1 as D (6 bases). The V end lost 5 bases, the J end lost 3 bases, and 11 bases lay between the germline ends. The CDR3 loop spans 14 amino acids. Germline assignment: CDR1 SEHNR and CDR2 FQNEAQ (reference sequence). CDR3 sequence: CASSTDSTNQPQHF. The DNA for the CDR3 is TGTGCCAGCAGCACGGACAGCACCAATCAGCCCCAGCATTTT.

The CDR3 is CASSFQDGYTF. Here the CDR3 DNA reads TGTGCCAGCAGCTTTCAGGATGGCTACACCTTC. The chain couples TRBV7-9 to TRBJ1-2; no firm D call. V gave up 3 bases and J gave up 6 bases, with 5 bases separating them. From germline, CDR1 is SEHNR and CDR2 FQNEAQ (reference sequence). The CDR3 runs 11 residues.

V usage is TRBV27 and J usage is TRBJ2-3, with D perhaps TRBD2 (6 bases). With 0 bases removed from V and 2 bases from J, the gap between germline ends came to 15 bases. CDR1 and CDR2 from the germline V gene are MNHEY and SMNVEV (reference sequence). This CDR3 has 17 residues. Written as DNA, the CDR3 is TGTGCCAGCAGTTTATCAGGAGGGGCCCCCCACACAGATACGCAGTATTTT. Amino acids: CASSLSGGAPHTDTQYF.

This clone has a single count. The DNA for the CDR3 is TGCGCCAGCAGCCCGGTAGCGGGAAAAGGGACCCAGTACTTC. Translated: CASSPVAGKGTQYF. The rearrangement uses TRBV4-1 and TRBJ2-5, with TRBD2 identical over 8 bases. J gave up 7 bases and V 4 bases, and 8 bases lay outside the gene matches. In germline, CDR1 is MGHRA, CDR2 YSYEKL. This CDR3 region has 14 residues.

This rearrangement joins TRBV5-1 to TRBJ1-2; D remains unclear. Germline assignment: CDR1 SGHRS and CDR2 YFSETQ. Trimming left V 4 bases short and J 4 bases short, with 11 bases between. This CDR3 contains 13 residues. This CDR3 reads CASSPTRGYGYTF. The CDR3 nucleotides are TGCGCCAGCAGCCCCACACGGGGCTATGGCTACACCTTC.

The chain uses TRBV7-8 and TRBJ1-5; 8 nucleotides match TRBD1. Per the germline V gene, CDR1 is SGHVS and CDR2 is FQNEAQ. The V gene end was trimmed by 4 bases and the J gene end by 3 bases; junction bases not matched to a gene: 23. CDR3 length: 21 amino acids. CDR3 region: CASSSLQTWTGRGEYNQPQHF. The CDR3, as DNA: TGTGCCAGCAGCTCACTACAGACCTGGACAGGGAGAGGGGAATACAATCAGCCCCAGCATTTT.

The chain couples TRBV19 to TRBJ1-6; TRBD1 agrees at 7 bases. CDR1 and CDR2 from the germline V gene are LNHDA and SQIVND (reference sequence). The ends lost 6 bases at V and 9 bases at J; junction bases unmatched: 11. The CDR3 consists of 15 residues. The CDR3 DNA is TGTGCCAGTAGGGGGACAGTCGTTAATGGTTCACCCCTCCACTTT. Its translation is CASRGTVVNGSPLHF. The full variable domain, completed using reference TRBV19 and TRBJ1-6, is DGGITQSPKYLFRKEGQNVTLSCEQNLNHDAMYWYRQDPGQGLRLIYYSQIVNDFQKGDIAEGYSVSREKKESFPLTVTSAQKNPTAFYLCASRGTVVNGSPLHFGNGTRLTVT.

The chain recombines TRBV7-3 with TRBJ2-3; D not resolved. The CDR3 length is 14 residues. V was cut by 5 bases and J by 0 bases, with 9 bases left in between. From germline, CDR1 is SGHTA and CDR2 FQGTGA. Written as DNA, the CDR3 is TGTGCCAGCAGCACCGGAGCGAGCACAGATACGCAGTATTTT. Its translation is CASSTGASTDTQYF.

This chain uses TRBV18 with TRBJ1-2; maybe TRBD1 (5 bases). Trimming removed 2 bases at V and 3 bases at J, with 13 bases between. Germline V gene lookup returns CDR1 KGHSH and CDR2 LQKENI. This CDR3 spans 15 amino acids. CDR3 DNA sequence: TGTGCCAGCTCACCAACTCCAGGGAATGACTATGGCTACACCTTC. Its protein product is CASSPTPGNDYGYTF.

V usage is TRBV18 and J usage is TRBJ1-6; no clear D gene. The V end was cut by 9 bases, the J end by 14 bases, with 23 bases between. Germline V gene sequence: CDR1 KGHSH, CDR2 LQKENI. This CDR3 comprises 14 residues. CDR3 sequence (DNA): TGTGCCAGTCGCAGGCCCGACGGGGTATCAACCCTCCACTTT. It specifies CASRRPDGVSTLHF.

The chain couples TRBV5-1 to TRBJ2-3; possible D gene TRBD2, 5 bases. V lost 5 bases and J lost 1, with 11 bases in between. This CDR3 spans 14 amino acids. Germline CDR1 SGHRS, CDR2 YFSETQ. CDR3 sequence (DNA): TGCGCCAGCAGTGCGCGGGCTGGCACAGATACGCAGTATTTT. Translation: CASSARAGTDTQYF.

The sample holds a few counts of this clone. The chain joins TRBV5-1 to TRBJ2-7; maybe TRBD1 (6 bases). This CDR3 is built from 15 residues. The V end lost 0 bases, the J end lost 2 bases, and 12 bases lay between the germline ends. Looked up from germline, CDR1 is SGHRS and CDR2 is YFSETQ. In DNA, the CDR3 is TGCGCCAGCAGCTTGGCCTGGCAGGGGCCCTACGAGCAGTACTTC. Amino acid sequence: CASSLAWQGPYEQYF.

The chain couples TRBV10-3 to TRBJ2-5; 8 bases fit TRBD2. The J segment lost 5 bases and the V segment lost 6 bases, leaving 2 bases of the junction unmatched. Germline V gives CDR1 ENHRY, CDR2 SYGVKD. The length of the CDR3 is 12 residues. CDR3 sequence reads: CAISGGAETQYF. The CDR3 nucleotides read TGTGCCATCAGCGGGGGGGCCGAGACCCAGTACTTC.

The V call is TRBV3-1 (or the pseudogene TRBV3-2), the J call TRBJ2-5; maybe TRBD1 (5 bases). CDR1 is LGHDT and CDR2 is YNNKEL in the germline V gene (reference sequence). The CDR3 spans 15 residues. The germline V and J ends were trimmed by 1 base and 3 bases, with 12 bases remaining between them. CDR3 protein: CASSQGAGRKETQYF. CDR3 nucleotides: TGTGCCAGCAGCCAAGGGGCAGGGCGGAAAGAGACCCAGTACTTC.

This clone was picked up a small number of times. The chain links TRBV7-3 to TRBJ2-7; 9 nucleotides line up with TRBD1. CDR3 length: 15 amino acids. J lost 3 bases, V lost 5 bases, and 8 bases had no gene match. Germline-derived CDR1 and CDR2 are SGHTA and FQGTGA. The CDR3 bases are TGTGCCAGCAGCAACCCGGGACAGGGTGACTACGAGCAGTACTTC. Residues: CASSNPGQGDYEQYF.

The chain recombines TRBV28 with TRBJ1-1, with D possibly being TRBD1 (6 bases). V lost 6 bases and J 3 bases, leaving 11 bases between the germline ends. Per germline, CDR1 MDHEN and CDR2 SYDVKM. This CDR3 region has 13 residues. The CDR3 spells CASRTDSYTEAFF. CDR3 nucleotides: TGTGCCAGCAGGACGGACAGCTACACTGAAGCTTTCTTT.